This TCR beta chain emerged from a study of blood T cell repertoires in COVID-19. Trimming cost V 2 bases and J 7 bases, with 13 bases left between them. The CDR3 consists of 13 residues. Germline CDR1 and CDR2: SGDLS and YYNGEE. Method: immunoSEQ multiplex PCR; TCRdb's copy keeps in-frame clones and lacks some. The sample has around 130,000 clones, around three quarters seen once. The sequence derives from a human donor in a cohort sampled during active COVID-19. The sequenced sample was peripheral blood. The chain has TRBV9 and TRBJ2-7, with a possible D match to TRBD2 (5 bases). The CDR3 DNA reads TGTGCCAGCAGCGTCCGAGGGTTCGGGGAGCAGTACTTC. It yields the protein CASSVRGFGEQYF.